This T cell receptor beta chain was recorded in a study of T-cell memory formation after mild COVID-19. Study-wide points: CD4+ contracting clones were mainly CM and EM; CD8+ ones, EMRA.

A 5'RACE reaction primed in the constant segment made cDNA libraries of TCR alpha and TCR beta, and these carried sample barcodes and UMIs. A single record per CDR3 protein comes from TCRdb applying MiXCR to the 5' RACE reads. The sample comprises more than 350,000 distinct CDR3 sequences, about 15% of which are singletons, and 20% to 25% rests with the top ten. The sample holds many counts of this clonotype. The antigen remains undetermined. Sequencing was performed on PBMCs or a T cell subset sorted from them (not recorded which). The receptor comes from a man aged 18-30 years who had mild COVID-19 (a few samples of this study predate the infection). Cell type and time point are not known.

The CDR3 here is CASSQDPPSVIYNEQFF. Written as DNA, the CDR3 is TGCGCCAGCAGCCAAGATCCCCCCAGCGTGATTTACAATGAGCAGTTCTTC. This chain uses TRBV4-3 with TRBJ2-1; no definite D call. CDR1 and CDR2 (germline): LGHNA, YSLEER. The V end lost 0 bases, the J end lost 4 bases, and 16 bases lay between the germline ends. This CDR3 has 17 amino acids.